Each of the 7 T cell receptor beta chains below was sequenced from the same sample in a study of CD8 T cells in Susac syndrome (dated by TCRdb to about 2019). The library was produced with the immunoSEQ multiplex PCR assay. RNA was extracted using the RNeasy kit, and roughly 0.45 to 1 microgram was reverse transcribed with random hexamers. TCRdb reanalyzed the raw reads on its own, using fastp at Q25 for trimming and MiXCR for clone calling, and kept in-frame beta chains. Merged by CDR3 protein, the rows form single entries marked with the most common genes and DNA. In this sample the table shows some 240,000 distinct CDR3 sequences, 95% to 97% of which occur a single time. The ten largest account for roughly 0.1% of the sample. The sequenced material came from CD4+ T cells from PBMCs. The origin of the receptors is a human donor with Susac syndrome.

The chain has TRBV18 and TRBJ2-2; TRBD1 is a possible D gene (5 bases). CDR1 and CDR2 (germline): KGHSH, LQKENI. V lost 0 bases and J lost 10, with 12 bases in between. The CDR3 has 14 residues. CDR3 sequence: CASSPPSQGEELFF. The CDR3 bases are TGTGCCAGCTCACCACCGTCGCAGGGCGAGGAGCTGTTTTTT.

This clonotype was seen more than once but under ten times. This chain uses TRBV30 with TRBJ1-2, with D possibly TRBD1 on 5 matching bases. Trimming took 1 base from V and 8 from J, leaving 8 bases between them. CDR3 length equals 11 residues. Per the germline V gene, CDR1 is GTSNPN and CDR2 is SVGIG (reference sequence). This CDR3 reads CAWSGGGGYTF. The DNA for the CDR3 is TGTGCCTGGAGTGGGGGGGGAGGCTACACCTTC.

For this clonotype: The junction and the germline gene differ at one end; a read error may be behind it. V gene TRBV4-1 combines with J gene TRBJ2-3; 13 bases align to TRBD2. Germline lookup yields CDR1 MGHRA and CDR2 YSYEKL. The CDR3 spans 16 residues. CDR3 region: CASSGTSGMSTDTQYF. CDR3 bases: TGTGCCAGCAGCGGGACTAGCGGGATGAGCACAGATACGCAGTATTTT.

The chain employs TRBV7-8 and TRBJ2-7, with unresolved D. Trimming removed 8 bases at V and 2 bases at J, with 13 bases between. The germline CDR1 and CDR2 sequences are SGHVS and FQNEAQ. The CDR3 consists of 13 residues. The DNA of the CDR3 is TGTGCCAGCCGTGGTAACACTACCTACGAGCAGTACTTC. It specifies CASRGNTTYEQYF. Combining the CDR3 with reference TRBV7-8 and TRBJ2-7 gives the whole variable domain GAGVSQSPRYKVAKRGQDVALRCDPISGHVSLFWYQQALGQGPEFLTYFQNEAQLDKSGLPSDRFFAERPEGSVSTLKIQRTQQEDSAVYLCASRGNTTYEQYFGPGTRLTVT.

The J gene is TRBJ2-7, the V gene TRBV2; no definite D call. V dropped 6 bases and J dropped 3 bases, with 12 bases sitting between them. The CDR3 has 13 residues. The germline V gene encodes CDR1 SNHLY and CDR2 FYNNEI. This CDR3 is CASRARWVYEQYF. As DNA, the CDR3 is TGTGCCAGCAGGGCTAGGTGGGTCTACGAGCAGTACTTC.

The V gene is TRBV4-1, the J gene TRBJ2-4; 14 positions match TRBD2. The CDR3 extends over 18 amino acids. The ends lost 1 base at V and 6 bases at J; junction bases unmatched: 8. Germline CDR1 is MGHRA and CDR2 is YSYEKL. This chain's CDR3 is CASSQVVTGLAGANIQYF. CDR3 bases: TGCGCCAGCAGCCAAGTCGTTACGGGACTAGCGGGAGCAAACATTCAGTACTTC.

A word on this clonotype: An end of the junction differs from the germline gene, which may be a read error. The V call is TRBV7-7, the J call TRBJ2-5; D remains ambiguous. This CDR3 is 15 amino acids long. Germline assignment: CDR1 SSHAT and CDR2 FNYEAQ (reference sequence). The CDR3 here is CASSRIGNGQETQYF. CDR3 nucleotide sequence: TGTGCTAGCAGCCGCATTGGTAACGGCCAAGAGACCCAGTACTTC.